This T cell receptor beta chain originates from a study of tumor and adjacent non-tumor tissue in lung cancer. Overall study context: Histology: about a dozen adenocarcinoma, a couple of squamous cell carcinoma, 1 small cell lung cancer. Patients were aged about 30 to 85, approximately 11 men and 4 to 6 women, stage I to III. Study findings and constraints: TCR diversity was significantly greater in tumor than normal lung tissue.

On this clonotype itself: Antigen: not known. No conserved phenylalanine or tryptophan ends this CDR3, so it is likely a read error.

A modified ARM-PCR protocol with three rounds of nested PCR amplified TCRbeta. TCRdb independently ran MiXCR on the multiplex PCR reads; one entry per CDR3 protein. The top ten clones hold about a fifth of a sample with fewer than 100,000 distinct CDR3 sequences, around 80% of them seen once. The germline V gene encodes CDR1 SGHAT and CDR2 FQNNGV. This CDR3 is built from 14 residues. The template was RNA from unsorted bulk tissue. This non-tumor lung sample came from over 3 cm beyond the tumor edge. Chemotherapy-naive patients with new lung cancer underwent thoracic surgery in China, August–late 2014.

This TCR was sampled from a woman aged 45-65 years with non-small cell lung cancer. The chain has TRBV11-2 and TRBJ2-1; 12 bases fit TRBD2. Sequences were obtained from distant non-tumor lung tissue. The CDR3 region is CASSLTSGSNEQFL. CDR3 DNA sequence: TGTGCCAGCAGCCTGACTAGCGGGAGTAATGAACAGTTCTTA.